Below are 32 T cell receptor beta chains sequenced from a single sample in a study of Graves' ophthalmopathy and Graves' hyperthyroidism. CDR3 regions of TCR beta were amplified from RNA transcripts. Scientists carried out first-round RT-PCR using HTBI primers and then a second-round multiplex PCR. TCRdb fed the multiplex PCR reads into MiXCR, producing one record per CDR3 protein. The sample records about 620,000 distinct CDR3 sequences, 22% being singletons. Sequencing used peripheral blood. These receptor sequences come from a woman aged 18-29 years with stable Graves' hyperthyroidism. Some clones in this sample may be carry-over from other donors' samples.

This clonotype has ten or more counts. The rearrangement uses TRBV6-2 or TRBV6-3 and TRBJ2-2; 7 nucleotides align to TRBD2. Germline CDR1 reads MNHEY; CDR2 reads SVGEGT. This CDR3 has 14 residues. J was trimmed by 1 base and V by 9 bases; bases with no gene match: 5. CDR3 sequence reads: CASKKRENTGELFF. Written as DNA, the CDR3 is TGTGCCAGTAAAAAGCGGGAGAACACCGGGGAGCTGTTTTTT.

The chain combines TRBV5-1 with TRBJ1-2; no reliable D call. V gave up 0 bases and J gave up 0 bases, with 9 bases separating them. The CDR3 is made up of 15 amino acids. Germline CDR1 reads SGHRS; CDR2 reads YFSETQ. CDR3 bases: TGCGCCAGCAGCTTGGAATACGGAGCTAACTATGGCTACACCTTC. It encodes CASSLEYGANYGYTF.

In this sample, this clonotype turned up a few times. The chain couples TRBV13 to TRBJ1-3; D remains ambiguous. Trimming took 5 bases from V and 0 from J, leaving 11 bases between them. CDR1 and CDR2 (germline): PRHDT, FYEKMQ (reference sequence). The CDR3 consists of 15 residues. The DNA for the CDR3 is TGTGCCAGCAGCACGCTTACTGGCTCTGGAAACACCATATATTTT. Amino acid sequence: CASSTLTGSGNTIYF. Full variable domain (rest looked up from reference TRBV13 and TRBJ1-3): AAGVIQSPRHLIKEKRETATLKCYPIPRHDTVYWYQQGPGQDPQFLISFYEKMQSDKGSIPDRFSAQQFSDYHSELNMSSLELGDSALYFCASSTLTGSGNTIYFGEGSWLTVV.

This clonotype showed up many times. The V call is TRBV6-2 or TRBV6-3, the J call TRBJ2-7; maybe TRBD1 (6 bases). The CDR3 length is 19 residues. Germline V CDR1 and CDR2: MNHEY, SVGEGT. Trimming took off 2 bases at V and 1 base at J, with 24 bases between the two ends. CDR3 amino acids: CASSYPSKGGRQASYEQYF. The CDR3 coding sequence is TGTGCCAGCAGTTACCCATCGAAAGGGGGACGTCAAGCTTCCTACGAGCAGTACTTC.

This rearrangement joins TRBV5-1 to TRBJ2-7; D is possibly TRBD1 (6 bases). Trimming stripped 0 bases from V and 3 bases from J, with 10 bases between. Germline CDR1 reads SGHRS; CDR2 reads YFSETQ. The CDR3 totals 14 residues. The CDR3 DNA follows: TGCGCCAGCAGCTTGGTTGGCAGGGGCTACGAGCAGTACTTC. Translating it yields CASSLVGRGYEQYF.

This clonotype has a count of ten or more. The J gene is TRBJ1-1, the V gene TRBV19, with D tentatively TRBD1 (6 bases). The V and J ends lost 4 bases and 3 bases respectively, with 9 bases between them. The CDR3 has 13 residues. From germline, CDR1 is LNHDA and CDR2 SQIVND (reference sequence). CDR3 region: CASSRGAYTEAFF. The CDR3 bases are TGTGCCAGTAGTAGGGGGGCATACACTGAAGCTTTCTTT. Combining the CDR3 with reference TRBV19 and TRBJ1-1 gives the whole variable domain DGGITQSPKYLFRKEGQNVTLSCEQNLNHDAMYWYRQDPGQGLRLIYYSQIVNDFQKGDIAEGYSVSREKKESFPLTVTSAQKNPTAFYLCASSRGAYTEAFFGQGTRLTVV.

Ten or more counts support this clonotype. One base away lies a much larger clone, so this may be a sequencing read error. The J gene is TRBJ1-1, the V gene TRBV6-5; D is perhaps TRBD1 (5 bases). The CDR3 is 14 amino acids. Germline-derived CDR1 and CDR2 are MNHEY and SVGAGI. The CDR3 protein is CASSYSLGETGAFF. The CDR3 DNA follows: TGTGCCAGCAGTTACTCGCTGGGGGAAACTGGAGCTTTCTTT.

In its sample, this clonotype was seen once. J is TRBJ2-6 and V is TRBV15; tentative D call: TRBD2 (5 bases). The CDR3 has 16 amino acids. The germline CDR1 and CDR2 sequences are LNHNV and YYDKDF (reference sequence). V dropped 8 bases and J dropped 4 bases, with 18 bases sitting between them. The CDR3, as DNA: TGTGCCACCGGGAGACGGCCGTGGTCCGGGGCCAACGTCCTGACTTTC. Amino acid sequence: CATGRRPWSGANVLTF. Full variable domain (outside the CDR3, taken from reference TRBV15 and TRBJ2-6): DAMVIQNPRYQVTQFGKPVTLSCSQTLNHNVMYWYQQKSSQAPKLLFHYYDKDFNNEADTPDNFQSRRPNTSFCFLDIRSPGLGDTAMYLCATGRRPWSGANVLTFGAGSRLTVL.

This clonotype was observed a handful of times. This sequence joins TRBV2 and TRBJ2-2, with 10 bases identical to TRBD2. Germline CDR1 is SNHLY and CDR2 is FYNNEI. The V gene end was trimmed by 8 bases and the J gene end by 2 bases; junction bases not matched to a gene: 8. The CDR3 loop spans 16 amino acids. Written as DNA, the CDR3 is TGTGCCAGCGGGGCTAGCGGGGGCCTTAACACCGGGGAGCTGTTTTTT. This encodes CASGASGGLNTGELFF.

About this clonotype itself: A much bigger clone sits one base away, suggesting this may be a read error. The CDR3 spells CASSQVNDGELCF. The DNA for the CDR3 is TGTGCCAGCAGCCAAGTAAACGACGGGGAGCTGTGTTTT. The V gene is TRBV4-2, the J gene TRBJ2-2; D perhaps matches TRBD2 (5 bases). From germline, CDR1 is LGHNA and CDR2 YNFKEQ. The CDR3 spans 13 residues.

This clonotype showed up just a few times. A much larger clone sits a single nucleotide away, making a read error possible. V is TRBV6-2 or TRBV6-3 and J is TRBJ2-5; 9 nucleotides agree with TRBD2. The CDR3 runs 15 residues. Germline CDR1 MNHEY, CDR2 SVGEGT. The CDR3 region has the DNA TGTGCCAGCAGCCCCCGGGTAGCGGGAGCAGAGACCAAGTACTTC. Its translation is CASSPRVAGAETKYF.

This clonotype was counted many times. At one of its ends the junction is not consistent with the germline gene, which may arise from a read error. The chain uses TRBV20-1 and TRBJ2-4, with 8 bases fitting TRBD1. The CDR3 totals 19 residues. In germline, CDR1 is DFQATT, CDR2 SNEGSKA (reference sequence). CDR3 sequence: CSANTADRGHTLAKNIKYF. The CDR3, as DNA: TGCAGTGCAAACACCGCCGACAGGGGTCATACCTTAGCCAAAAACATTAAGTACTTC.

This chain joins TRBV20-1 and TRBJ2-5, with TRBD1 identical over 7 bases. Germline V gene sequence: CDR1 DFQATT, CDR2 SNEGSKA (reference sequence). This CDR3 region has 13 residues. With V trimmed by 3 bases and J by 5 bases, 6 bases remained unmatched. The CDR3 region has the DNA TGCAGTGCTAGTGAGGGGGCCACGGAGACCCAGTACTTC. It specifies CSASEGATETQYF.

The rearrangement links TRBV11-2 to TRBJ1-2, with D hard to call. The CDR3 totals 12 residues. Trimming left V 2 bases short and J 7 bases short, with 8 bases between. In germline, CDR1 is SGHAT, CDR2 FQNNGV. The CDR3 nucleotides are TGTGCCAGCAGCTTAACCAACGGTGGCTACACCTTC. This encodes CASSLTNGGYTF.

This chain uses TRBV15 with TRBJ1-5; 7 positions agree with TRBD1. The CDR3 has 19 residues. The junction had 14 bases not matched to a gene; V was cut back by 0 bases and J by 3 bases. Per germline, CDR1 LNHNV and CDR2 YYDKDF (reference sequence). CDR3 in amino acids: CATSRDLLGGRADNQPQHF. In DNA, the CDR3 is TGTGCCACCAGCAGAGACCTACTAGGGGGCAGGGCTGACAATCAGCCCCAGCATTTT.

Many counts were recorded for this clonotype. The V and J genes are TRBV28 and TRBJ1-6; no definite D call. V dropped 4 bases and J dropped 10 bases, with 14 bases sitting between them. This CDR3 has 14 amino acids. Germline values: CDR1 MDHEN, CDR2 SYDVKM. The CDR3 DNA is TGTGCCAGCAGTTCCGGCGGGGTTTGGTCACCCCTCCACTTT. Translating it yields CASSSGGVWSPLHF. Drawing the rest from reference TRBV28 and TRBJ1-6, the complete variable domain is DVKVTQSSRYLVKRTGEKVFLECVQDMDHENMFWYRQDPGLGLRLIYFSYDVKMKEKGDIPEGYSVSREKKERFSLILESASTNQTSMYLCASSSGGVWSPLHFGNGTRLTVT.

Only a few counts were recorded for this clonotype. This sequence joins TRBV7-3 and TRBJ2-2; TRBD2 agrees at 8 bases. Germline-derived CDR1 and CDR2 are SGHTA and FQGTGA. The CDR3 is 16 amino acids. Trimming cost V 4 bases and J 6 bases; bases outside gene matches: 10. The CDR3 DNA follows: TGTGCCAGCAGCTCCCCCCGGGGGGGCGCGTCCGGGGAGCTGTTTTTT. Its protein is CASSSPRGGASGELFF.

This rearrangement joins TRBV7-8 to TRBJ1-2; D possibly corresponds to TRBD1 (6 bases). CDR3 length: 13 residues. The V gene lost 2 bases and the J gene lost 8 bases, with 12 bases spanning the gap. Per the germline V gene, CDR1 is SGHVS and CDR2 is FQNEAQ. CDR3 in DNA: TGTGCCAGCAGCTTATCGCCAGGGGAGGGCTACACCTTC. Amino acids: CASSLSPGEGYTF.

The rearrangement links TRBV30 to TRBJ1-6; D uncertain. CDR1 is GTSNPN, CDR2 SVGIG, per germline (reference sequence). The CDR3 runs to 16 residues. V was clipped by 2 bases and J by 7 bases, with 18 bases between them. The CDR3 loop is CAWSFNLYRVNSPLHF. In DNA, the CDR3 is TGTGCCTGGAGTTTTAACTTGTATCGGGTGAATTCACCCCTCCACTTT.

Many counts were recorded for this clonotype. The chain has TRBV24-1 and TRBJ2-7; D not certain. V was shortened by 3 bases and J by 0 bases, with 8 bases between the two germline ends. The V gene's germline CDR1 is KGHDR and CDR2 SFDVKD. The CDR3 loop spans 14 amino acids. The CDR3 loop is CATSDTRSSYEQYF. As DNA, the CDR3 is TGTGCCACCAGTGATACCAGGAGCTCCTACGAGCAGTACTTC.

This clonotype was observed at least ten times. The CDR3 is CAGDRVEDNYGYTF. CDR3 DNA: TGTGCCGGGGACAGGGTAGAGGATAACTATGGCTACACCTTC. The chain links TRBV30 to TRBJ1-2; 9 bases fit TRBD1. The CDR3 sequence is 14 residues long. CDR1 is GTSNPN, CDR2 SVGIG, per germline (reference sequence). V was clipped by 8 bases and J by 1 base; unmatched bases: 8.

This clonotype has only one observation. This may be a read error, as it is one base from a much larger clone. The final CDR3 position lacks the conserved phenylalanine or tryptophan, pointing to a likely read error. The J gene is TRBJ1-5, the V gene TRBV6-5; D gene ambiguous. The CDR3 length is 15 residues. V lost 4 bases and J lost 0, with 10 bases in between. Germline V lookup: CDR1 MNHEY, CDR2 SVGAGI. This chain's CDR3 is CASSLGSNSNQPQHV. Here the CDR3 DNA reads TGTGCCAGCAGTTTGGGAAGTAATAGCAATCAGCCCCAGCATGTT.

The sample holds a few counts of this clonotype. This may arise from a read error, as a much more abundant clone is one base away. The rearrangement links TRBV12-3 or TRBV12-4 to TRBJ2-4; D may correspond to TRBD1 or TRBD2 (5 bases each). This CDR3 spans 14 amino acids. The CDR3 nucleotides read TGTGCCAGCAGGGGGGACGTTGCCAAAAACATTAAGTACTTC. Amino acid sequence: CASRGDVAKNIKYF.

This clonotype showed up just a few times. V and J are TRBV3-1 and TRBJ1-5; D is possibly TRBD1 (6 bases). The CDR3 loop spans 15 amino acids. Trimming removed 4 bases from V and 5 bases from J, with 15 bases in between. Germline lookup yields CDR1 LGHDT and CDR2 YNNKEL (reference sequence). For the CDR3, the DNA is TGTGCCAGCAGCCCGGGGGGGGCCAGCGATCAGCCCCAGCATTTT. Translating gives CASSPGGASDQPQHF.

This clonotype was detected many times. The chain has TRBV12-5 and TRBJ2-7, with unresolved D. This CDR3 has 18 amino acids. Germline-derived CDR1 and CDR2 are LGHNT and FRNRAP. The V end was cut by 6 bases, the J end by 0 bases, with 24 bases between. The CDR3 reads CASGESLEGPLNSYEQYF. The CDR3 DNA is TGTGCTAGTGGCGAATCGTTGGAAGGGCCTCTCAACTCCTACGAGCAGTACTTC.

This clonotype came up many times. J is TRBJ2-2 and V is TRBV3-1, with 7 positions matching TRBD1. The CDR3 consists of 16 residues. V gave up 4 bases and J gave up 3 bases; unmatched junction bases: 8. Germline CDR1 LGHDT, CDR2 YNNKEL (reference sequence). Here the CDR3 DNA reads TGTGCCAGCAGCCGACACTCGGACAGGTACACCGGGGAGCTGTTTTTT. Translated, it gives CASSRHSDRYTGELFF. The full variable domain, its missing parts supplied by reference TRBV3-1 and TRBJ2-2, is DTAVSQTPKYLVTQMGNDKSIKCEQNLGHDTMYWYKQDSKKFLKIMFSYNNKELIINETVPNRFSPKSPDKAHLNLHINSLELGDSAVYFCASSRHSDRYTGELFFGEGSRLTVL.

This clonotype was observed many times. This sequence joins TRBV28 and TRBJ2-7, with TRBD1 matching over 9 bases. This CDR3 region has 16 residues. V dropped 2 bases and J dropped 7; count of bases not matched to a gene: 12. Germline assignment: CDR1 MDHEN and CDR2 SYDVKM. CDR3 in DNA: TGTGCCAGCAGTTTACCTCAACAGGGGGCTCGAAGAGAGCAGTACTTC. Translating it yields CASSLPQQGARREQYF.

This clonotype was counted many times. The chain has TRBV28 and TRBJ2-7, with TRBD1 matching over 10 bases. The CDR3 runs to 16 residues. CDR1 and CDR2 from the germline V gene are MDHEN and SYDVKM. Trimming cost V 6 bases and J 1 base; bases outside gene matches: 9. The CDR3 DNA follows: TGTGCCAGCAGCCTGGGGAGGGACAGGGGATCCTACGAGCAGTACTTC. It is translated as CASSLGRDRGSYEQYF. Full variable domain (remainder filled in from reference TRBV28 and TRBJ2-7): DVKVTQSSRYLVKRTGEKVFLECVQDMDHENMFWYRQDPGLGLRLIYFSYDVKMKEKGDIPEGYSVSREKKERFSLILESASTNQTSMYLCASSLGRDRGSYEQYFGPGTRLTVT.

The gene calls are TRBV9 and TRBJ2-7; maybe TRBD1 (6 bases). The length of the CDR3 is 14 residues. Germline loops: CDR1 SGDLS, CDR2 YYNGEE. Deletions cut 0 bases from V and 1 base from J, with 8 bases between. The CDR3 protein is CASSVAGQSYEQYF. CDR3 coding DNA: TGTGCCAGCAGCGTAGCCGGACAGTCCTACGAGCAGTACTTC.

This clonotype occurred many times. The chain employs TRBV12-3 or TRBV12-4 and TRBJ1-5; no reliable D call. Trimming shortened V by 5 bases and J by 7 bases, and 12 bases separated the two germline ends. This CDR3 region has 13 residues. Here the CDR3 reads CASSMERGQPQHF. The DNA of the CDR3 is TGTGCCAGCAGTATGGAACGGGGACAGCCCCAGCATTTT.

This clonotype was seen many times. A read error may account for a junction end that differs from germline. The J gene is TRBJ2-7, the V gene TRBV7-9; D may correspond to TRBD1 or TRBD2 (5 bases each). This CDR3 is 12 amino acids long. From germline, CDR1 is SEHNR and CDR2 FQNEAQ (reference sequence). CDR3 protein: CASSESRDLAHF. CDR3 nucleotide sequence: TGTGCCAGCAGCGAAAGCCGGGACCTCGCGCACTTC.

In its sample, this clonotype was seen many times. The chain is built from TRBV20-1 and TRBJ2-7, with D perhaps TRBD1 (5 bases). Trimming cost V 7 bases and J 3 bases, with 13 bases left between them. The CDR3 has 12 amino acids. The germline V gene encodes CDR1 DFQATT and CDR2 SNEGSKA (reference sequence). The CDR3 loop reads CSESDGHYEQYF. The CDR3 region has the DNA TGCAGTGAATCGGACGGACACTACGAGCAGTACTTC.